This T cell receptor beta chain came from a study of cytotoxic CD8 clonotypes in ibrutinib-treated CLL. As for the study in general: Response samples were drawn at a median of approximately 11 months of treatment, range 6 to 36. Study-wide results and caveats: Whereas clonality rose at ibrutinib response, it declined toward baseline at progression.

This clone was detected ten times or more. The antigen is not known. Profiling relied on immunoSEQ multiplex PCR, and the TCRdb table lists in-frame clones only, not all of them. The sample holds fewer than 50,000 clones, just over 65% seen once. CDR1 and CDR2 (germline): MNHNY, SVGAGI (reference sequence). V was shortened by 4 bases and J by 4 bases, with 16 bases between the two germline ends. The CDR3 is 15 residues long. V usage is TRBV6-6 and J usage is TRBJ1-2; weak D call: TRBD1 (6 bases). The receptor was isolated from a human donor with chronic lymphocytic leukemia. Source: PBMCs, taken after 24 months of ibrutinib treatment. CDR3 in DNA: TGTGCCAGCAGTTCCGAAGGGGGAGCTATCTATGGCTACACCTTC. This gives the protein CASSSEGGAIYGYTF.